The entry below describes one T cell receptor (beta chain). The CDR3 covers 14 residues. Germline V gives CDR1 SGHRS, CDR2 YFSETQ. V lost 4 bases, J lost 3 bases, and 4 bases stayed unmatched. Clones were read by immunoSEQ multiplex PCR, and TCRdb kept only the in-frame ones, dropping some. The repertoire consists of about 120,000 clones, with about 74% occurring once and the leading ten covering roughly 7.9%. This specimen comes from a study of blood T cell repertoires in COVID-19. Across the study: Some COVID-19 samples were acute and others convalescent; all came from the United States, Italy and Spain. T cells, B-cell-depleted T cells, or PBMCs supplied cDNA or gDNA.

The J gene is TRBJ2-7, the V gene TRBV5-1; 10 bases agree with TRBD2. This TCR was sampled from a human donor in a cohort sampled during active COVID-19. Sequencing was done on a sample of peripheral blood. The chain's CDR3 is CASSGAGGHYEQYF. DNA of the CDR3: TGCGCCAGCAGCGGAGCGGGGGGGCACTACGAGCAGTACTTC.